The 29 T cell receptor beta chains below all came from one sample that was sequenced in a study of cytomegalovirus exposure and HLA in healthy donors. Amplification used 60 Vbeta primers and 13 Jbeta primers. Sequenced by immunoSEQ multiplex PCR; TCRdb stores in-frame clones only, minus some. The repertoire holds 40,000 to 55,000 clones, with approximately 72% as singletons. The sample consisted of PBMCs. These receptors came from a woman in her fifties or sixties in good health and CMV-seronegative.

The chain has TRBV30 and TRBJ2-7; 10 bases line up with TRBD1. This CDR3 spans 14 amino acids. The V gene end was trimmed by 7 bases and the J gene end by 6 bases; junction bases not matched to a gene: 12. Per the germline V gene, CDR1 is GTSNPN and CDR2 is SVGIG (reference sequence). The CDR3 coding sequence is TGTGCCTACCATCTTCGGGACAGGGGACGCGAGCAGTACTTC. It translates to CAYHLRDRGREQYF.

This sequence joins TRBV28 and TRBJ2-7; D might be TRBD1 (6 bases). The V gene lost 5 bases and the J gene lost 9 bases, with 26 bases spanning the gap. This CDR3 has 16 residues. Germline CDR1 is MDHEN and CDR2 is SYDVKM. The DNA for the CDR3 is TGTGCCAGCAGTCCCTCCCGCGACAGGTTGGGGGTTGGGCAGTACTTC. It specifies CASSPSRDRLGVGQYF.

The chain links TRBV19 to TRBJ2-1, with D perhaps TRBD1 (6 bases). CDR1 is LNHDA, CDR2 SQIVND, per germline (reference sequence). Trimming removed 10 bases at V and 5 bases at J, with 24 bases between. The CDR3 is made up of 16 amino acids. The DNA of the CDR3 is TGTGCCACCAATACCCCAGGGGAGCGGTGGGACAATGAGCAGTTCTTC. Encoded protein: CATNTPGERWDNEQFF.

The chain uses TRBV27 and TRBJ1-5, with 7 bases lining up with TRBD1. The CDR3 has 14 amino acids. In germline, CDR1 is MNHEY, CDR2 SMNVEV (reference sequence). V shed 3 bases and J 6 bases; nucleotides not matched to a gene: 5. CDR3 in DNA: TGTGCCAGCAGTTTGATAGGGGGCTTTCAGCCCCAGCATTTT. This gives the protein CASSLIGGFQPQHF.

The genes are TRBV6-1 and TRBJ1-5; D unresolved. This CDR3 is 13 amino acids long. Trimming removed 2 bases at V and 5 bases at J, with 7 bases between. Germline CDR1 is MNHNS and CDR2 is SASEGT. The CDR3, as DNA: TGTGCCAGCAGTGAAACGGCGGATCAGCCCCAGCATTTT. This translates into CASSETADQPQHF.

This clone was seen more than once but under ten times. J is TRBJ1-1 and V is TRBV7-2, with D possibly matching TRBD1 (5 bases). V was pared by 5 bases and J by 6 bases, with 16 bases between. The CDR3 is 14 amino acids. The V gene's germline CDR1 is SGHTA and CDR2 FQGNSA. The CDR3 nucleotides are TGTGCCAGCAGCCGGGGAGGGACGTCCGCTGAAGCTTTCTTT. Protein product: CASSRGGTSAEAFF.

This rearrangement joins TRBV6-4 to TRBJ1-5, with D tentatively TRBD1 (5 bases). Per the germline V gene, CDR1 is MRHNA and CDR2 is SNTAGT. CDR3 length equals 15 residues. Deletions cut 6 bases from V and 2 bases from J, with 14 bases between. The CDR3 is CASSDRVFGNQPQHF. CDR3 coding DNA: TGTGCCAGCAGCGACAGAGTGTTTGGCAATCAGCCCCAGCATTTT.

The V call is TRBV18, the J call TRBJ1-5; tentative D call: TRBD1 (5 bases). The CDR3 length is 14 residues. Germline V CDR1 and CDR2: KGHSH, LQKENI. With 5 bases removed from V and 0 bases from J, the gap between germline ends came to 8 bases. For the CDR3, the DNA is TGTGCCAGCTCAGAACAGGATAGCAATCAGCCCCAGCATTTT. Translation: CASSEQDSNQPQHF.

V gene TRBV7-9 combines with J gene TRBJ2-5; TRBD1 agrees at 10 bases. Losses at the gene ends were 4 bases for V and 5 bases for J; bases not matched to a gene: 10. Germline V lookup: CDR1 SEHNR, CDR2 FQNEAQ (reference sequence). This CDR3 is 16 amino acids long. CDR3 nucleotides: TGTGCCAGCAGCTCGTCGGACAGGGGGATATTGGAGACCCAGTACTTC. This codes for CASSSSDRGILETQYF.

V is TRBV7-2 and J is TRBJ2-7; 7 positions agree with TRBD2. J gave up 3 bases and V 5 bases, and 10 bases lay outside the gene matches. The CDR3 contains 15 residues. Germline CDR1 reads SGHTA; CDR2 reads FQGNSA. CDR3 nucleotides: TGTGCCAGCAGCCAGTCGGTGGGACTATTCTACGAGCAGTACTTC. This codes for CASSQSVGLFYEQYF.

J is TRBJ1-5 and V is TRBV6-1; tentative D call: TRBD1 (5 bases). Looked up from germline, CDR1 is MNHNS and CDR2 is SASEGT. V gave up 1 base and J gave up 11 bases, with 15 bases separating them. This CDR3 spans 14 amino acids. DNA of the CDR3: TGTGCCAGCAGTGAAGTTGGGGGGAGTGTAGCCCAGCATTTT. Translation: CASSEVGGSVAQHF.

V is TRBV15 and J is TRBJ2-3, with TRBD1 matching over 7 bases. V dropped 1 base and J dropped 6; count of bases not matched to a gene: 7. Germline V gives CDR1 LNHNV, CDR2 YYDKDF (reference sequence). The CDR3 runs 15 residues. DNA for the CDR3: TGTGCCACCAGCAGAGGTCAGGGGGTTGCGGATACGCAGTATTTT. It translates to CATSRGQGVADTQYF.

V gene TRBV30 combines with J gene TRBJ2-7; 7 nucleotides align to TRBD2. V lost 2 bases, J lost 2 bases, and 9 bases stayed unmatched. Germline V CDR1 and CDR2: GTSNPN, SVGIG (reference sequence). The CDR3 has 15 residues. The CDR3 nucleotides read TGTGCCTGGAGTTCGCCTTTAGCGGGCGCCTACGAGCAGTACTTC. It translates to CAWSSPLAGAYEQYF.

The chain recombines TRBV10-1 with TRBJ1-5; D is unresolved. The CDR3 runs 13 residues. The germline V gene has CDR1 WNHNN and CDR2 SYGVQD (reference sequence). V was pared by 6 bases and J by 0 bases, with 6 bases between. The CDR3 protein is CASSGNSNQPQHF. CDR3 bases: TGCGCCAGCAGCGGTAATAGCAATCAGCCCCAGCATTTT.

The V call is TRBV7-8, the J call TRBJ1-2, with TRBD1 identical over 7 bases. The CDR3 covers 13 residues. Looked up from germline, CDR1 is SGHVS and CDR2 is FQNEAQ. Germline trimming cut 5 bases from V and 6 bases from J; bases unmatched to any gene: 6. CDR3 DNA: TGTGCCAGCAGCCCAGACAGGGCGAATGGCTACACCTTC. It encodes CASSPDRANGYTF. Based on the CDR3 plus reference TRBV7-8 and TRBJ1-2, the full variable domain is GAGVSQSPRYKVAKRGQDVALRCDPISGHVSLFWYQQALGQGPEFLTYFQNEAQLDKSGLPSDRFFAERPEGSVSTLKIQRTQQEDSAVYLCASSPDRANGYTFGSGTRLTVV.

For this clone: Other DNA sequences in the sample encode the same CDR3. The chain combines TRBV28 with TRBJ2-3, with TRBD1 matching over 9 bases. The V and J ends lost 3 bases and 4 bases, in that order; junction bases with no gene match: 2. Germline-derived CDR1 and CDR2 are MDHEN and SYDVKM. This CDR3 contains 14 residues. The CDR3 nucleotides read TGTGCCAGCAGTTTGACAGGGGGAGCAGATACGCAGTATTTT. This gives the protein CASSLTGGADTQYF.

The V call is TRBV19, the J call TRBJ1-5; 7 bases match TRBD1. The CDR3 extends over 14 amino acids. Germline V gene sequence: CDR1 LNHDA, CDR2 SQIVND (reference sequence). V was clipped by 8 bases and J by 1 base; unmatched bases: 5. The CDR3: CASVGGQSNQPQHF. The CDR3 nucleotides read TGTGCCAGTGTCGGGGGACAGAGCAATCAGCCCCAGCATTTT.

CDR3 DNA: TGTGCCAGCACTCAGGGGAATTCACCCCTCCACTTT. Protein: CASTQGNSPLHF. The rearrangement joins TRBV7-2 to TRBJ1-6; a weak D match, TRBD1 (6 bases). Germline V gene lookup returns CDR1 SGHTA and CDR2 FQGNSA. V lost 7 bases to trimming and J lost 7 bases, with 8 bases between them. This CDR3 comprises 12 residues.

This sequence joins TRBV5-6 and TRBJ2-7; D is unclear. Germline CDR1 and CDR2: SGHDT and YYEEEE. The ends were cut back, 4 bases at V and 2 bases at J, with 10 bases in the middle. The CDR3 totals 13 residues. The DNA of the CDR3 is TGTGCCAGCAGCACTGGTCGCACCTACGAGCAGTACTTC. Translation: CASSTGRTYEQYF.

The chain is built from TRBV9 and TRBJ2-5, with TRBD2 as a possible D gene (5 bases). The J call may be incorrect, as the DNA end agrees better with TRBJ2-7. The CDR3 has 12 residues. The V gene's germline CDR1 is SGDLS and CDR2 YYNGEE. CDR3: CASSISEHEQYF. DNA for the CDR3: TGTGCCAGCAGCATTAGCGAACACGAGCAGTACTTC.

This clone has only a few counts. The rearrangement joins TRBV7-8 to TRBJ2-3; D perhaps matches TRBD1 (6 bases). With 3 bases removed from V and 0 bases from J, the gap between germline ends came to 13 bases. Per germline, CDR1 SGHVS and CDR2 FQNEAQ. The CDR3 has 16 amino acids. The CDR3 loop reads CASSFAGVGSTDTQYF. CDR3 in DNA: TGTGCCAGCAGCTTCGCAGGGGTTGGTAGCACAGATACGCAGTATTTT.

In this sample, this clone turned up a few times. The chain links TRBV28 to TRBJ2-7; 7 bases align to TRBD1. The CDR3 consists of 12 residues. J lost 9 bases, V lost 7 bases, and 9 bases had no gene match. CDR1 MDHEN and CDR2 SYDVKM come from the germline V gene. The CDR3 spells CASTSGTDRQYF. The CDR3 DNA is TGTGCCAGCACCTCCGGGACAGATCGGCAGTACTTC.

This chain connects TRBV14 to TRBJ2-2; D unclear. V was clipped by 4 bases and J by 5 bases, with 14 bases between them. Germline V gives CDR1 SGHDN, CDR2 FVKESK. This CDR3 is built from 15 residues. CDR3 loop: CASSPQATATGELFF. CDR3 nucleotides: TGTGCCAGCAGCCCCCAGGCGACGGCGACCGGGGAGCTGTTTTTT.

V gene TRBV6-5 combines with J gene TRBJ1-2, with TRBD1 matching over 8 bases. The CDR3 runs 13 residues. Germline CDR1 MNHEY, CDR2 SVGAGI. The CDR3 here is CATRDRRTYGYTF. CDR3 sequence (DNA): TGTGCTACCCGGGACAGGAGGACCTATGGCTACACCTTC.

This clone was found a few times. The genes are TRBV11-1 and TRBJ2-7; a weak D match, TRBD2 (5 bases). V was cut by 1 base and J by 3 bases, with 10 bases left in between. Germline V gene sequence: CDR1 SGHAT, CDR2 FQDESV (reference sequence). The CDR3 loop spans 14 amino acids. CDR3 nucleotide sequence: TGTGCCAGCAGCTTAGGCCGGGATTTCTACGAGCAGTACTTC. It encodes CASSLGRDFYEQYF.

This clone was counted a few times. This same CDR3 is encoded by further DNA sequences in the sample. CDR3 protein: CASSAGTGREKLFF. The CDR3 DNA follows: TGTGCCAGCTCAGCGGGGACAGGGCGGGAAAAACTGTTTTTT. The chain combines TRBV18 with TRBJ1-4; 9 nucleotides align to TRBD1. The CDR3 length is 14 residues. V trimming: 5 bases; J trimming: 8 bases; junction bases outside the gene matches: 6. CDR1 and CDR2 from the germline V gene are KGHSH and LQKENI. Drawing the rest from reference TRBV18 and TRBJ1-4, the complete variable domain is NAGVMQNPRHLVRRRGQEARLRCSPMKGHSHVYWYRQLPEEGLKFMVYLQKENIIDESGMPKERFSAEFPKEGPSILRIQQVVRGDSAAYFCASSAGTGREKLFFGSGTQLSVL.

In its sample, this clone was seen once. J is TRBJ1-6 and V is TRBV10-2, with no clear D. Germline V gene sequence: CDR1 WSHSY, CDR2 SAAADI. Trimming removed 3 bases from V and 12 bases from J, with 6 bases in between. The CDR3 consists of 11 residues. In DNA, the CDR3 is TGCGCCAGCAGTGACCGGGAACCCCTCCACTTT. Amino acid sequence: CASSDREPLHF.

The V call is TRBV11-1, the J call TRBJ2-7; possibly TRBD2 for D (5 bases). Germline values: CDR1 SGHAT, CDR2 FQDESV (reference sequence). The CDR3 is 13 amino acids. V shed 5 bases and J shed 3 bases, with 11 bases lying between them. The CDR3 here is CASSEGRLYEQYF. Written as DNA, the CDR3 is TGTGCCAGCAGCGAGGGCAGGCTCTACGAGCAGTACTTC.

The V gene is TRBV11-2, the J gene TRBJ1-4; 8 nucleotides match TRBD1. J gave up 6 bases and V 4 bases, and 7 bases lay outside the gene matches. Germline CDR1 and CDR2: SGHAT and FQNNGV. This CDR3 contains 15 residues. The CDR3 sequence is CASSSPDRAYEKLFF. Written as DNA, the CDR3 is TGTGCCAGCAGCTCACCGGACAGGGCCTATGAAAAACTGTTTTTT.